This T cell receptor (beta chain) came from a study of T-cell reconstitution after alpha-beta-depleted transplantation in children. Broader study findings: Approximately two months post-transplant, alpha-beta T cells reportedly originated from several hundred expanded graft clones. Surviving recipient cells, namely T cells and thymic progenitors, were the source of high day-60 TCRbeta diversity in some patients.

The TCRbeta library incorporated unique molecular identifiers. MiXCR, run by TCRdb on the PCR reads, gives a single entry per CDR3 protein. This table has tens of thousands of distinct CDR3 sequences, around 9.2% appearing once. V lost 7 bases, J lost 3 bases, and 16 bases lay in between. The CDR3 covers 15 residues. Germline V gene sequence: CDR1 ENHRY, CDR2 SYGVKD. This clonotype was seen repeatedly, ten times or more. Its antigen is unidentified. Sequenced here: PBMCs, mostly from graft donor cells, sampled 60 days after TCRalphabeta/CD19-depleted stem cell transplant. This chain links TRBV10-3 with TRBJ1-5; D may be TRBD1 (6 bases). The receptor's source is a male patient aged 2-10 years who had a stem cell transplant for chronic granulomatous disease, so the T cells may come from the graft donor. In nucleotides, the CDR3 is TGTGCCATCAAAGGGGGAGGGGATCCCAATCAGCCCCAGCATTTT. Translation: CAIKGGGDPNQPQHF.